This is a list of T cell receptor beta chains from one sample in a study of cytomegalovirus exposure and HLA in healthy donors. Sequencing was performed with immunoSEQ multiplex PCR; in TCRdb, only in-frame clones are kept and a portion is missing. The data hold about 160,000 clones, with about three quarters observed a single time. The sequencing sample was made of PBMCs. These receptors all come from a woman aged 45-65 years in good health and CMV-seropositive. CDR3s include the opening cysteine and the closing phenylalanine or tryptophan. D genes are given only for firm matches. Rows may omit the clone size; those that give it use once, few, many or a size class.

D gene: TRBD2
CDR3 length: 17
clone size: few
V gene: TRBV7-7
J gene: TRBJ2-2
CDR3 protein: CASSPRTSGSIPGELFF

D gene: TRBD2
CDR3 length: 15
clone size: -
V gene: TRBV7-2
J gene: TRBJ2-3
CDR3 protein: CASSLKQRGANTQYF

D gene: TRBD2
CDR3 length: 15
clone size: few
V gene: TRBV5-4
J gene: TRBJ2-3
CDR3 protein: CASSSTSGGADTQYF

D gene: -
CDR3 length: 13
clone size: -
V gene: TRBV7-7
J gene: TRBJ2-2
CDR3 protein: CASSPDLSGELFF

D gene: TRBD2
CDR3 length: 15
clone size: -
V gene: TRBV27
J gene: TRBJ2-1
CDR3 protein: CASSLSGNSYNEQFF

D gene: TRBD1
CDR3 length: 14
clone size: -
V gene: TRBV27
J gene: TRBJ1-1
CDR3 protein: CASRQDRGIPEAFF

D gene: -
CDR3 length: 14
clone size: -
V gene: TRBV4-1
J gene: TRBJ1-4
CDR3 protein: CASSPSPTNEKLFF

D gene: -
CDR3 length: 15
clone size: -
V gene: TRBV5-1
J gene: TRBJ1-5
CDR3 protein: CASCFRSWTHQPQHF

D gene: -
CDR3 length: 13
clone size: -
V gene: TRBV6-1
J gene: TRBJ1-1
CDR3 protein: CASNRDTYTEAFF

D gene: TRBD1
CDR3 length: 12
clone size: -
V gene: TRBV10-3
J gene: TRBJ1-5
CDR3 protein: CAIGTADQPQHF

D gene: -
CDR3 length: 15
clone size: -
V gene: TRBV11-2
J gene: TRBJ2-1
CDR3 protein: CASSSLGLAVDEQFF

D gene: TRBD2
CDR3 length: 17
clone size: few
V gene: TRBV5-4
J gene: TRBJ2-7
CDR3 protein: CASSLMVSAGVVYEQYF

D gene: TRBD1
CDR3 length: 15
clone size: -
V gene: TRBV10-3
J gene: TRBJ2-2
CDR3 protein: CAISGGQGWTGELFF

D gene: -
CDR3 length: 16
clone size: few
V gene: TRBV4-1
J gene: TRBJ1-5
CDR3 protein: CASSQDSTGRGQPQHF

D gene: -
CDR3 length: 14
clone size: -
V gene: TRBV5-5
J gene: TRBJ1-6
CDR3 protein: CASSDGTLNSPLHF

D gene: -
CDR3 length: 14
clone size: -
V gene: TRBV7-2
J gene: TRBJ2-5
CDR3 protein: CASSLTGDQETQYF

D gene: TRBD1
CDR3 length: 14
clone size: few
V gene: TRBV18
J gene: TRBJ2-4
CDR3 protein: CASSLRQGLDIQYF

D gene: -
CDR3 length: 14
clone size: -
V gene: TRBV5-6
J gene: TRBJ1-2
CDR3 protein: CASSLGRALYGYTF

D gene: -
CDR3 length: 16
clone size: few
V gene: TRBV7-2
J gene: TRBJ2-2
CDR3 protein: CASSLERVANTGELFF

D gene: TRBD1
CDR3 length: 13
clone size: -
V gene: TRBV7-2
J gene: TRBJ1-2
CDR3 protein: CASLPGQGYGYTF

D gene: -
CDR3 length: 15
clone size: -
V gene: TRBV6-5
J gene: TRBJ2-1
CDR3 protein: CASSPDWSIYNEQFF

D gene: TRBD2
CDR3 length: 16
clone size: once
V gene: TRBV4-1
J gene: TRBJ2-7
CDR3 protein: CASSQVASGGSYEQYF

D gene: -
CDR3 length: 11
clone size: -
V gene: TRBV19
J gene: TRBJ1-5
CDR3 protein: CASSIGGPQHF

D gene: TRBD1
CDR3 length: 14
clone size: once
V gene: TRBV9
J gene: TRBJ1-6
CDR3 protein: CASSAGTAGSPLHF

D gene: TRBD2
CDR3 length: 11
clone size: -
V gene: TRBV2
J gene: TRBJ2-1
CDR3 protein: CASAEGLAEFF

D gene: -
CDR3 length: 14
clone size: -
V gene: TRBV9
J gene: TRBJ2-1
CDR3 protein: CASSVTGYYNEQFF

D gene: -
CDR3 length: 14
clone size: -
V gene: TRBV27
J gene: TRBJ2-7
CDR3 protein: CASSPVQSGYEQYF

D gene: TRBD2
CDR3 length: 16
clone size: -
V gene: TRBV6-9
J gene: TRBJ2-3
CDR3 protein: CASRLAGIPRTDTQYF

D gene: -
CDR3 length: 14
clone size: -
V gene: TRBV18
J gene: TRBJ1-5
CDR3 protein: CASSPNRNNQPQHF

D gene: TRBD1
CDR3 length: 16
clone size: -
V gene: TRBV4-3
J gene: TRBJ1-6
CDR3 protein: CASSHWTGSHNSPLHF

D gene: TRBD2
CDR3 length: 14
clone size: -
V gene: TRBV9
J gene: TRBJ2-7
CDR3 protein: CASSVGASGFEQYF

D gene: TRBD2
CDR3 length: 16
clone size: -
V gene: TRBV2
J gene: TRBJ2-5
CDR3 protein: CASRLAGALYQETQYF

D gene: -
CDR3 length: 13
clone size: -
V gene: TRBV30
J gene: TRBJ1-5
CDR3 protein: CAWNRDSNQPQHF

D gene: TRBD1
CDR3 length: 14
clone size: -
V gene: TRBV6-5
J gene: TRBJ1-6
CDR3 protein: CASTATGVRSPLHF

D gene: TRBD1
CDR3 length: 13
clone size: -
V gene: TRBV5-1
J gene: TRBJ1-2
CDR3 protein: CASSIGTVDGYTF

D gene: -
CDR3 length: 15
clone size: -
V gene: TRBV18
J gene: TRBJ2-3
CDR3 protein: CASSSTAPGVDTQYF

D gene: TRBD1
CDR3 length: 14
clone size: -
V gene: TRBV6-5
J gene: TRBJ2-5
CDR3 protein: CASTATGGQETQYF

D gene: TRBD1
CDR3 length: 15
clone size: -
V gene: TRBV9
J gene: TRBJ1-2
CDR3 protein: CASSVDPGGTYGYTF

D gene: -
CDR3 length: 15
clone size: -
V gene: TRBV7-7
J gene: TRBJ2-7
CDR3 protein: CASSLETGPRYEQYF

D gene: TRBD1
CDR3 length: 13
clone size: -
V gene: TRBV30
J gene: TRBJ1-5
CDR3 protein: CAWDRAGSQPQHF

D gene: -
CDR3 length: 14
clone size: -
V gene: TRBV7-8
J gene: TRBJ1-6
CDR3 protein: CASSLRGGDSPLHF

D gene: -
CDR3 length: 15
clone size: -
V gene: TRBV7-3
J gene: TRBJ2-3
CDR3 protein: CASSNRQGGRDTQYF

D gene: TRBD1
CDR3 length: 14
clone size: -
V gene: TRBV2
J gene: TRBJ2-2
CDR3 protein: CASRGQRNTGELFF

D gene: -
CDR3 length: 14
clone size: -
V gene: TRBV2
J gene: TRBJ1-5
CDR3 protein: CASQFEAGAQPQHF

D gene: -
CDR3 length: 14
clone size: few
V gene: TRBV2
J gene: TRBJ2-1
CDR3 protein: CASSAGDRRNEQFF

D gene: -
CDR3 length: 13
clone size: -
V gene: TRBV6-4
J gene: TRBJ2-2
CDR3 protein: CASSEQPTGELFF

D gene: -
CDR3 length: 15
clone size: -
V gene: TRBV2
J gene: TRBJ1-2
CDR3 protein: CASSVVSGTNYGYTF

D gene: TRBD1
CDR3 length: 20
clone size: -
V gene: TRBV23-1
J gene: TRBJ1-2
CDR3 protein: CASSQSMALSCRGRNYGYTF

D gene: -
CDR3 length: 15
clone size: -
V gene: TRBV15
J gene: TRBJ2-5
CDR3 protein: CATSRGRGNTETQYF

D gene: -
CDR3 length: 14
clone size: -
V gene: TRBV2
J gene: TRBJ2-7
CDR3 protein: CASSVGSGNYEQYF

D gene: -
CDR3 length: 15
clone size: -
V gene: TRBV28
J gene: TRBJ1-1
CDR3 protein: CASSGPRGSDTEAFF

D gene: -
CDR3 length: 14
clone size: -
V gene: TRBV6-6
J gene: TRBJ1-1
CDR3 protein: CASSPYGSDTEAFF

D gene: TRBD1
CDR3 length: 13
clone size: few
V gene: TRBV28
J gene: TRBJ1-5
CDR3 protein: CASREGAGQPQHF